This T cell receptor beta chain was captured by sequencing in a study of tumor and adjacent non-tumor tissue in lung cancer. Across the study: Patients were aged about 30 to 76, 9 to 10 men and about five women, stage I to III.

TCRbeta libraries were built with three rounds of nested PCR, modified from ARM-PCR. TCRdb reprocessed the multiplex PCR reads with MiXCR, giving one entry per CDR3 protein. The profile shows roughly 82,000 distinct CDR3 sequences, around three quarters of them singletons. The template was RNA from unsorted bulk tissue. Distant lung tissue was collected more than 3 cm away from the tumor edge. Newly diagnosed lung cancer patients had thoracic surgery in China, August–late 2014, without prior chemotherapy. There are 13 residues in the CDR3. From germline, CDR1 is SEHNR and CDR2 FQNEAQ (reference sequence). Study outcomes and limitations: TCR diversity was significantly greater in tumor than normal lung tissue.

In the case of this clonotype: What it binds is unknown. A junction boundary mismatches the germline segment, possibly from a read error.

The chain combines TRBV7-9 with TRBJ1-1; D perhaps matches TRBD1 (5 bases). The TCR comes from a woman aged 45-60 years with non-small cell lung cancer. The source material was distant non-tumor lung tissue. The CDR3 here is CVSSLRADGEAFF. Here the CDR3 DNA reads TGTGTCAGCAGCCTCAGGGCTGACGGTGAGGCTTTCTTT.